The rows below give T cell receptor beta chains drawn from one sample of a study of blood T cell repertoires in COVID-19. Sequencing was performed with immunoSEQ multiplex PCR; in TCRdb, only in-frame clones are kept and a portion is missing. The sample yields more than 150,000 clones, about 85% seen once. Sequencing was performed on peripheral blood. The receptor source for this set is a woman in her sixties or seventies with acute or convalescent COVID-19. Both conserved end residues are part of each CDR3. The D gene is left open where the match is weak. Clone size is shown for a subset of rows, as once, few, many or a class of expanded clone.

d_gene	j_gene	abundance	v_gene	CDR3nt	CDR3aa
-	TRBJ2-5	-	TRBV25-1	TGTGCCAGCAGTGATTTGGGCTCGGCCCATCAAGAGACCCAGTACTTC	CASSDLGSAHQETQYF
TRBD1	TRBJ1-3	-	TRBV28	TGTGCCAGCAGTTTCGGGACAGGGTATTTCTCTGGAAACACCATATATTTT	CASSFGTGYFSGNTIYF
TRBD1	TRBJ2-1	-	TRBV6-5	TGTGCCAGCAGGAGATGGGACAGCTACAATGAGCAGTTCTTC	CASRRWDSYNEQFF
TRBD1	TRBJ1-2	-	TRBV20-1	TGCAGTGCTAGTGCGACCGGGACAGGCTATGGCTACACCTTC	CSASATGTGYGYTF
TRBD1	TRBJ1-3	-	TRBV6-4	TGTGCCAGCAGTGAGCCCGACAGGGACCCTGGAAACACCATATATTTT	CASSEPDRDPGNTIYF
-	TRBJ2-7	-	TRBV18	TGTGCCAGCTCACCAGTAGACACTCGCTACGAGCAGTACTTC	CASSPVDTRYEQYF
-	TRBJ2-5	-	TRBV7-9	TGTGCCAGCAGCATCTACATAGGGGAAGGGGAGACCCAGTACTTC	CASSIYIGEGETQYF
-	TRBJ2-3	-	TRBV19	TGTGCCAGTAGTTACGACAGAGCTAGCACAGATACGCAGTATTTT	CASSYDRASTDTQYF
TRBD2	TRBJ2-1	few	TRBV7-2	TGTGCCAGCAGCGAACGGGGACTAGCGGGGGCAATCTTC	CASSERGLAGAIF
TRBD1	TRBJ1-6	-	TRBV7-2	TGTGCCAGCAGCTTAAGACAGGGGGAGAGGGCCCTCCACTTT	CASSLRQGERALHF
TRBD1	TRBJ2-5	-	TRBV3-1/TRBV3-2	TGTGCCAGCAGCCAAGGCCGGACAGGGTCGGTAGAGACCCAGTACTTC	CASSQGRTGSVETQYF
-	TRBJ1-2	-	TRBV5-1	TGCGCCAGCAGCTTGGAATCATATGGCTACACCTTC	CASSLESYGYTF
-	TRBJ1-1	-	TRBV7-8	TGTGCCAGCAGCTTAAGGCTAGCCACTGAAGCTTTCTTT	CASSLRLATEAFF
-	TRBJ1-2	-	TRBV28	TGTGCCAGCAACGCCGGAGGGACGTACTTTGGCTACACCTTC	CASNAGGTYFGYTF
TRBD1	TRBJ1-5	-	TRBV6-2/TRBV6-3	TGTGCCAGCAGCCCCAGGACAGGAAGAAATCAGCCCCAGCATTTT	CASSPRTGRNQPQHF
-	TRBJ1-1	-	TRBV28	TGTGCCAGCAGTTTAGCACAGAGCCCCGGTGAAGCTTTCTTT	CASSLAQSPGEAFF
TRBD2	TRBJ2-3	-	TRBV6-5	TGTGCCAGCAGTCTCATGCGCGGGGGAGATACGCAGTATTTT	CASSLMRGGDTQYF
TRBD1	TRBJ1-2	-	TRBV19	TGTGCCAGTAGTATAGCGGGACAGCCATATGGCTACACCTTC	CASSIAGQPYGYTF
TRBD1	TRBJ1-3	-	TRBV2	TGTGCCAGCAGTGAAAGAGGGGGCGCATTTAGAAACACCATATATTTT	CASSERGGAFRNTIYF